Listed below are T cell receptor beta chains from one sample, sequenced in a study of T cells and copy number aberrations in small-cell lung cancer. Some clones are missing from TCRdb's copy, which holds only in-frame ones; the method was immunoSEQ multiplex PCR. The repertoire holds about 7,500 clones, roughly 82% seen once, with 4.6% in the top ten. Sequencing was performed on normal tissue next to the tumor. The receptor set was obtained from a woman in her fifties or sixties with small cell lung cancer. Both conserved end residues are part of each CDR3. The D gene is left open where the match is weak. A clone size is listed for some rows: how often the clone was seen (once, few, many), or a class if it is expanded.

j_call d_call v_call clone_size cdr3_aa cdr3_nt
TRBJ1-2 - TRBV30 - CAWSVFGRNFYGYTF TGTGCCTGGAGTGTATTTGGCCGGAACTTCTATGGCTACACCTTC
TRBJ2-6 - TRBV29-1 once CSVPRGGGSSGANVLTF TGCAGCGTTCCTAGGGGAGGGGGTAGCTCTGGGGCCAACGTCCTGACTTTC
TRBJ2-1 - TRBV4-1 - CASSQVVAGRNEQFF TGCGCCAGCAGCCAAGTTGTTGCGGGTCGAAATGAGCAGTTCTTC
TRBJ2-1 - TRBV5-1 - CASSLGGNEQFF TGCGCCAGCAGCTTGGGGGGGAATGAGCAGTTCTTC
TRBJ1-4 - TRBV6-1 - CASEGQAGEKLFF TGTGCCAGCGAAGGTCAGGCGGGTGAAAAACTGTTTTTT
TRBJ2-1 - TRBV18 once CASSPQGLNEQFF TGTGCCAGCTCACCTCAGGGTTTGAATGAGCAGTTCTTC
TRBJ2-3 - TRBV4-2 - CASSQDLGGAGTDTQYF TGTGCCAGCAGCCAAGATCTAGGGGGGGCGGGCACAGATACGCAGTATTTT
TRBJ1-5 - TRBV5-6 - CASSLWGNQPQHF TGTGCCAGCAGCTTGTGGGGAAATCAGCCCCAGCATTTT
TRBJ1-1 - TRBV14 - CASSQSPTEAFF TGTGCCAGCAGCCAAAGTCCCACTGAAGCTTTCTTT
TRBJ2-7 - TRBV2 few CASSAQGSGYEQYF TGTGCCAGCAGTGCACAAGGAAGCGGGTACGAGCAGTACTTC
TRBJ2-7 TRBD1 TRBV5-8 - CASSLGGTGASEQYF TGTGCCAGCAGCTTGGGGGGGACAGGGGCCTCCGAGCAGTACTTC
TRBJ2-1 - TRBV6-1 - CASSEWGFRGEQFF TGTGCCAGCAGTGAATGGGGTTTTCGGGGTGAGCAGTTCTTC
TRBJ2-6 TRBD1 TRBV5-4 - CASSDRVAGANVLTF TGTGCCAGCAGCGACAGGGTGGCTGGGGCCAACGTCCTGACTTTC
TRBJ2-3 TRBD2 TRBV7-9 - CASRQTGGTDTQYF TGTGCCAGCAGGCAAACGGGGGGGACAGATACGCAGTATTTT
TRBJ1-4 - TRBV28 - CASSLFGLGSNEKLFF TGTGCCAGCAGTTTATTTGGTCTGGGGTCTAATGAAAAACTGTTTTTT
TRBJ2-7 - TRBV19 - CASSKDRYEQYF TGTGCCAGTAGTAAGGACAGATACGAGCAGTACTTC
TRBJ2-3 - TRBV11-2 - CASSLMISDTQYF TGTGCCAGCAGCTTAATGATATCGGATACGCAGTATTTT
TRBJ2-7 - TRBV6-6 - CASTVRDSLEQYF TGTGCCAGCACCGTCAGGGACTCCCTCGAGCAGTACTTC
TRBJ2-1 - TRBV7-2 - CASSSDGGSYNEQFF TGTGCCAGCAGCTCCGATGGGGGCTCCTACAATGAGCAGTTCTTC
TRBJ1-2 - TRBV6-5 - CASSYSSLVGGYTF TGTGCCAGCAGTTACTCGAGCCTCGTAGGGGGCTACACCTTC
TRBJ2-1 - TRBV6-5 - CASTRGGSSYNEQFF TGTGCCAGCACCCGAGGTGGGTCCTCCTACAATGAGCAGTTCTTC
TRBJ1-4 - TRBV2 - CASSEAEDEKLFF TGTGCCAGCAGTGAAGCAGAAGATGAAAAACTGTTTTTT
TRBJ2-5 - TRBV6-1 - CASSVTYQETQYF TGTGCCAGCAGTGTAACGTACCAAGAGACCCAGTACTTC
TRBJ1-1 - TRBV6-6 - CASSGHEAFF TGTGCCAGCAGTGGGCACGAAGCTTTCTTT
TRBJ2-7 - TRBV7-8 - CASSLGISSYEQYF TGTGCCAGCAGCTTAGGGATCAGCTCCTACGAGCAGTACTTC
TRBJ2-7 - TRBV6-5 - CASQGTYEQYF TGTGCCAGCCAGGGCACCTACGAGCAGTACTTC
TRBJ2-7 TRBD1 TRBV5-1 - CASSEDRGLGEQYF TGCGCCAGCAGCGAAGACAGGGGGCTCGGCGAGCAGTACTTC
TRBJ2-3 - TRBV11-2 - CASSLGAGKDTQYF TGTGCCAGCAGCTTGGGGGCGGGAAAAGATACGCAGTATTTT
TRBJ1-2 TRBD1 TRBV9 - CASSAISSGGTVYTF TGTGCCAGCAGTGCCATTTCTTCAGGGGGCACCGTCTACACCTTC
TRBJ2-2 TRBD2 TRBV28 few CASLRSRNSGSFRGELFF TGTGCCAGCTTACGGTCGCGAAATAGCGGGAGCTTTAGAGGGGAGCTGTTTTTT
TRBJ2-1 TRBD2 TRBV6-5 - CASSPGLAEYNEQFF TGTGCCAGCAGTCCGGGACTAGCCGAATACAATGAGCAGTTCTTC
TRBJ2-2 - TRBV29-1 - CSVPMAAANTGELFF TGCAGCGTCCCGATGGCCGCAGCGAACACCGGGGAGCTGTTTTTT
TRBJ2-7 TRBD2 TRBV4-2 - CASSQEASGNNVQYF TGTGCCAGCAGCCAAGAGGCTAGCGGGAACAACGTGCAGTACTTC
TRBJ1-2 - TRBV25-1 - CASSESRGYTF TGTGCCAGCAGTGAGAGTCGAGGCTACACCTTC
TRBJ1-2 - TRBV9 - CASSVLHSTGGYGYTF TGTGCCAGCAGCGTTTTACACAGCACGGGAGGTTATGGCTACACCTTC
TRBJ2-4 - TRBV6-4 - CASSEGGEGNIQYF TGTGCCAGCAGTGAGGGGGGAGAGGGGAACATTCAGTACTTC
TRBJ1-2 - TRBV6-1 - CASSERVGAPGYGYTF TGTGCCAGCAGTGAAAGGGTCGGGGCCCCGGGGTATGGCTACACCTTC
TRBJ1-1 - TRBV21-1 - CASSNSGGANKNTEAFF TGTGCCAGCAGCAATTCAGGGGGCGCGAATAAGAACACTGAAGCTTTCTTT
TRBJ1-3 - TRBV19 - CASTKGGGNTIYF TGTGCCAGTACGAAAGGAGGAGGAAACACCATATATTTT
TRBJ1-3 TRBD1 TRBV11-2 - CASSSIGDRGTSGNTIYF TGTGCCAGCAGCTCCATCGGGGACAGGGGAACTTCAGGAAACACCATATATTTT
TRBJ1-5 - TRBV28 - CASGQGSQPQHF TGTGCCAGCGGACAAGGTAGTCAGCCCCAGCATTTT
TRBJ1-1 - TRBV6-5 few CASSYRSAKNTEAFF TGTGCCAGCAGTTACAGGTCAGCCAAGAACACTGAAGCTTTCTTT
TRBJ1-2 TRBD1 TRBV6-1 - CASSASRTGGGYTF TGTGCCAGCAGTGCGTCGAGGACAGGGGGAGGCTACACCTTC
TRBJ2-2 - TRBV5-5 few CASSLRPDLTGELFF TGTGCCAGCAGCCTTCGTCCGGACTTGACCGGGGAGCTGTTTTTT
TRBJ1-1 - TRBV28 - CASSFSFRGTEAFF TGTGCCAGCAGTTTCTCCTTTCGGGGCACTGAAGCTTTCTTT